Below, one T cell receptor (beta chain) is given with its context. An end of the junction differs from the germline gene, which may be a read error. RNA transcripts provided the source from which TCR beta CDR3 regions were amplified. Carried out on the TCR CDR3, a first-round RT-PCR used the HTBI primer set. TCRdb reprocessed the multiplex PCR reads with MiXCR, giving one entry per CDR3 protein. This table has over 450,000 distinct CDR3 sequences, approximately 17% appearing once. This entry comes from a study of T cells in Graves' hyperthyroidism and ophthalmopathy. The TCR was taken from a woman in her late teens or twenties with Graves' ophthalmopathy. Source material: blood.

CDR3 in DNA: TGTGCCATCAGTGAGTCACTGAAGACTGAAGCTTTCTTT. Translation gives CAISESLKTEAFF. V and J are TRBV10-3 and TRBJ1-1; no definite D call. Germline V gene sequence: CDR1 ENHRY, CDR2 SYGVKD. The CDR3 covers 13 residues.